The 22 T cell receptor beta chains presented below share a single source sample, sequenced in a study of T cells in Graves' hyperthyroidism and ophthalmopathy. There were TCR beta CDR3 regions amplified from RNA transcripts. The HTBI primer set served for first-round RT-PCR of the TCR CDR3. In TCRdb, the multiplex PCR reads were re-called with MiXCR into one record per CDR3 protein. This table has more than 450,000 distinct CDR3 sequences, 12% to 15% appearing once. Specimen: blood. Receptor source: a woman aged 40-49 years with Graves' hyperthyroidism.

This clonotype was seen repeatedly, ten times or more. CDR3 coding DNA: TGCGCCAGCAGCTGGAACGAGGGCACTGAAGCTTTCTTT. It is translated as CASSWNEGTEAFF. J is TRBJ1-1 and V is TRBV5-1; D unresolved. The CDR3 has 13 residues. Germline loops: CDR1 SGHRS, CDR2 YFSETQ. V lost 3 bases, J lost 4 bases, and 10 bases lay in between.

This clonotype occurred many times. The chain recombines TRBV24-1 with TRBJ2-7, with D unclear. The CDR3 spans 15 residues. Looked up from germline, CDR1 is KGHDR and CDR2 is SFDVKD. Trimming shortened V by 4 bases and J by 1 base, and 13 bases separated the two germline ends. The CDR3 DNA reads TGTGCCACCAGTGACCAAACCGACGGATCCTACGAGCAGTACTTC. Residues: CATSDQTDGSYEQYF.

This clonotype was detected many times. The chain joins TRBV7-2 to TRBJ2-7; a possible D gene is TRBD1 (5 bases). Trimming removed 5 bases at V and 0 bases at J, with 11 bases between. The CDR3 loop spans 14 amino acids. Germline CDR1 SGHTA, CDR2 FQGNSA. Here the CDR3 reads CASSPKGISYEQYF. In DNA form, the CDR3 reads TGTGCCAGCAGCCCAAAGGGGATCTCCTACGAGCAGTACTTC.

V and J are TRBV5-1 and TRBJ2-4, with D possibly TRBD1 on 5 matching bases. V lost 2 bases and J lost 6, with 18 bases in between. Germline V gene data show CDR1 as SGHRS and CDR2 as YFSETQ. The CDR3 has 16 amino acids. CDR3 coding DNA: TGCGCCAGCAGCTTTCAGGGAACCAGGGATGGAAACATTCAGTACTTC. As protein: CASSFQGTRDGNIQYF.

This clonotype was found many times. The chain carries TRBV27 and TRBJ1-1; 8 nucleotides agree with TRBD1. CDR3 size: 13 residues. Germline CDR1 is MNHEY and CDR2 is SMNVEV (reference sequence). The V segment lost 11 bases and the J segment 6 bases; nucleotides outside the gene matches: 11. CDR3 nucleotide sequence: TGTGCCTGCCACGGGACAGGAGAGTCTGAAGCTTTCTTT. This codes for CACHGTGESEAFF.

This clonotype was seen only a few times. The rearrangement links TRBV12-3 or TRBV12-4 to TRBJ1-5; no reliable D call. V lost 6 bases and J 5 bases, leaving 14 bases between the germline ends. This CDR3 comprises 14 residues. In nucleotides, the CDR3 is TGTGCCAGCAGCTCGTCGCGACTTGATCAGCCCCAGCATTTT. As protein: CASSSSRLDQPQHF.

This clonotype was recorded many times. The CDR3 reads CASSPSMISGSRFSTGELFF. The CDR3 bases are TGTGCCAGCAGTCCCAGTATGATTAGCGGGAGTAGGTTTAGCACCGGGGAGCTGTTTTTT. The chain joins TRBV28 to TRBJ2-2; 9 bases agree with TRBD2. In germline, CDR1 is MDHEN, CDR2 SYDVKM. The CDR3 has 20 residues. Losses at the gene ends were 5 bases for V and 4 bases for J; bases not matched to a gene: 20.

This clonotype was seen ten or more times. Germline and junction disagree at one end, which may indicate a read error. The rearrangement links TRBV7-2 to TRBJ2-1; 10 bases agree with TRBD2. The CDR3 spans 14 residues. Germline assignment: CDR1 SGHTA and CDR2 FQGNSA. As DNA, the CDR3 is TGTGCCAGCAGCCTAGCGGGAGTCTACAATGAGCAGTTCTTC. Amino acids: CASSLAGVYNEQFF.

This clonotype was found many times. The V gene is TRBV7-9, the J gene TRBJ1-1; 7 nucleotides line up with TRBD1. The germline V gene has CDR1 SEHNR and CDR2 FQNEAQ (reference sequence). The CDR3 is 13 residues long. Germline trimming cut 7 bases from V and 6 bases from J; bases unmatched to any gene: 8. CDR3 DNA sequence: TGTGCCAGCATCCCGGACAGGAGGGCTGAAGCTTTCTTT. Translation: CASIPDRRAEAFF. The variable domain in full, with the rest retrieved from reference TRBV7-9 and TRBJ1-1, is DTGVSQNPRHKITKRGQNVTFRCDPISEHNRLYWYRQTLGQGPEFLTYFQNEAQLEKSRLLSDRFSAERPKGSFSTLEIQRTEQGDSAMYLCASIPDRRAEAFFGQGTRLTVV.

This clonotype was found many times. The genes are TRBV20-1 and TRBJ2-5; D might be TRBD1 (5 bases). Germline V gene data show CDR1 as DFQATT and CDR2 as SNEGSKA (reference sequence). The length of the CDR3 is 14 residues. The V end was cut by 0 bases, the J end by 3 bases, with 11 bases between. CDR3 DNA: TGCAGTGCTAGAGATAGCCAGGGAAAAGAGACCCAGTACTTC. It codes for CSARDSQGKETQYF.

The sample holds many counts of this clonotype. The chain recombines TRBV30 with TRBJ1-5; no reliable D call. V lost 2 bases and J 6 bases, leaving 11 bases between the germline ends. The CDR3 extends over 13 amino acids. The V gene's germline CDR1 is GTSNPN and CDR2 SVGIG (reference sequence). The CDR3, as DNA: TGTGCCTGGAGTCCGATGGAGTCTCAGCCCCAGCATTTT. Translation: CAWSPMESQPQHF.

This clonotype was picked up a small number of times. In DNA form, the CDR3 reads TGTGCCAGCAGTTACGCCCGTGGGGATCCCCCGGGCCGCAGAGCAGATACGCAGTATTTT. It is translated as CASSYARGDPPGRRADTQYF. V usage is TRBV6-5 and J usage is TRBJ2-3; D is uncertain. V dropped 2 bases and J dropped 4 bases, with 28 bases sitting between them. The V gene's germline CDR1 is MNHEY and CDR2 SVGAGI. The CDR3 is 20 residues long.

The sample holds many counts of this clonotype. The chain couples TRBV15 to TRBJ2-3; D might be TRBD2 (6 bases). This CDR3 is 16 amino acids long. Trimming took off 1 base at V and 5 bases at J, with 16 bases between the two ends. Germline V CDR1 and CDR2: LNHNV, YYDKDF (reference sequence). The CDR3 DNA is TGTGCCACCAGCAGAGGTGGCGGGACCTCAGGAGATACGCAGTATTTT. Residues: CATSRGGGTSGDTQYF.

The sample holds many counts of this clonotype. The chain recombines TRBV19 with TRBJ2-6, with D unclear. The V end was cut by 7 bases, the J end by 0 bases, with 7 bases between. The CDR3 is 14 amino acids. The germline V gene encodes CDR1 LNHDA and CDR2 SQIVND (reference sequence). CDR3 protein: CASILTSGANVLTF. CDR3 nucleotide sequence: TGTGCCAGTATATTGACCTCTGGGGCCAACGTCCTGACTTTC. Full variable domain (missing parts from reference TRBV19 and TRBJ2-6): DGGITQSPKYLFRKEGQNVTLSCEQNLNHDAMYWYRQDPGQGLRLIYYSQIVNDFQKGDIAEGYSVSREKKESFPLTVTSAQKNPTAFYLCASILTSGANVLTFGAGSRLTVL.

The rearrangement joins TRBV29-1 to TRBJ2-7; D assignment may be TRBD1 or TRBD2 (5 bases each). The V gene lost 6 bases and the J gene lost 0 bases, with 12 bases spanning the gap. CDR1 and CDR2 (germline): SQVTM, ANQGSEA. The CDR3 spans 13 residues. The CDR3 loop is CSVGPLSSYEQYF. CDR3 DNA sequence: TGCAGCGTGGGACCGTTAAGCTCCTACGAGCAGTACTTC.

This clonotype has a count of ten or more. The chain recombines TRBV13 with TRBJ2-2, with TRBD1 matching 8 bases. The ends lost 5 bases at V and 5 bases at J; junction bases unmatched: 7. CDR3 size: 15 residues. Per the germline V gene, CDR1 is PRHDT and CDR2 is FYEKMQ (reference sequence). The CDR3 DNA is TGTGCCAGCAGCCCGGACAGGGCTTGGACCGGGGAGCTGTTTTTT. It translates to CASSPDRAWTGELFF. Based on the CDR3 plus reference TRBV13 and TRBJ2-2, the full variable domain is AAGVIQSPRHLIKEKRETATLKCYPIPRHDTVYWYQQGPGQDPQFLISFYEKMQSDKGSIPDRFSAQQFSDYHSELNMSSLELGDSALYFCASSPDRAWTGELFFGEGSRLTVL.

Only one count was recorded for this clonotype. The chain is built from TRBV4-1 and TRBJ2-1; TRBD2 matches 10 bases. V shed 0 bases, J shed 10 bases, and the junction held 9 bases outside the gene matches. The CDR3 extends over 16 amino acids. CDR1 and CDR2 from the germline V gene are MGHRA and YSYEKL. The CDR3 coding sequence is TGCGCCAGCAGCCAAGATCATTCTAGCGGGAGAATCGAGCAGTTCTTC. It codes for CASSQDHSSGRIEQFF.

This clonotype was found many times. The chain joins TRBV12-3 or TRBV12-4 to TRBJ2-5; the D gene is possibly TRBD2 (5 bases). The V end was cut by 3 bases, the J end by 5 bases, with 16 bases between. The CDR3 length is 15 residues. The DNA of the CDR3 is TGTGCCAGCAGTTTCCGGACTGGCCTGGGGGAGACCCAGTACTTC. It yields the protein CASSFRTGLGETQYF.

The genes are TRBV10-1 and TRBJ2-7, with 8 bases identical to TRBD2. This CDR3 contains 14 residues. The germline gives CDR1 WNHNN, CDR2 SYGVQD (reference sequence). Losses at the gene ends were 5 bases for V and 6 bases for J; bases not matched to a gene: 9. The CDR3 nucleotides read TGCGCCAGCAGTAAAGCGACTAGCGACCGCGAGCAGTACTTC. This translates into CASSKATSDREQYF.

The V gene is TRBV20-1, the J gene TRBJ2-1; 8 bases agree with TRBD2. The length of the CDR3 is 15 residues. Germline V gene lookup returns CDR1 DFQATT and CDR2 SNEGSKA (reference sequence). Losses at the gene ends were 0 bases for V and 6 bases for J; bases not matched to a gene: 7. Here the CDR3 DNA reads TGCAGTGCTAGAGATGGGACTAGTTATGGCAATGAGCAGTTCTTC. It is translated as CSARDGTSYGNEQFF.

V and J are TRBV30 and TRBJ2-7; D not certain. This CDR3 has 12 amino acids. Trimming stripped 1 base from V and 3 bases from J, with 7 bases between. Germline assignment: CDR1 GTSNPN and CDR2 SVGIG (reference sequence). Written as DNA, the CDR3 is TGTGCCTGGAGTGCTCTCGTCTACGAGCAGTACTTC. Encoded protein: CAWSALVYEQYF.

In this sample, this clonotype turned up many times. This rearrangement joins TRBV6-1 to TRBJ1-5; a possible D gene is TRBD1 (5 bases). Trimming removed 2 bases at V and 2 bases at J, with 16 bases between. Germline assignment: CDR1 MNHNS and CDR2 SASEGT. The CDR3 sequence is 17 residues long. CDR3 DNA sequence: TGTGCCAGCAGTGAAACCTCGGGGGTAGGAGGCAATCAGCCCCAGCATTTT. This translates into CASSETSGVGGNQPQHF.